Listed below are T cell receptor beta chains from one sample, sequenced in a study of T cells in Graves' hyperthyroidism and ophthalmopathy. TCRdb used MiXCR to reprocess the multiplex PCR reads, holding one entry per CDR3 protein. Seen here are roughly 350,000 distinct CDR3 sequences, roughly 15% observed once, and the top ten hold roughly 35%. The sequenced sample consisted of blood. The receptors derive from a woman aged 40 to 50 with Graves' ophthalmopathy. Both conserved end residues are part of each CDR3. The D gene is left open where the match is weak. The size entry is marked missing in some rows and otherwise reads once, few, many or a size class.

14,many,NA,TRBJ2-5,TRBV7-9,TGTGCCAGCAGCCGGGTGGTGGGAAAAGAGACCCAGTACTTC,CASSRVVGKETQYF
21,many,TRBD1,TRBJ1-5,TRBV7-8,TGTGCCAGCAGCTCAGTAAGAAGTCCGGGACAGATCCTTAAAGGCAATCAGCCCCAGCATTTT,CASSSVRSPGQILKGNQPQHF
19,NA,NA,TRBJ2-3,TRBV4-2,TGTGCCAGCAGCCCCATCCCCCACGGGACGGCGTTGGGAACAGATACGCAGTATTTT,CASSPIPHGTALGTDTQYF
13,many,NA,TRBJ1-4,TRBV20-1,TGCAGTGCTAGTGAAGGGTTTGGTGAAAAACTGTTTTTT,CSASEGFGEKLFF
14,NA,TRBD2,TRBJ2-5,TRBV7-9,TGTGCCAGCCTCGTGGGACTAGCGGGAGAGACCCAGTACTTC,CASLVGLAGETQYF
12,many,NA,TRBJ2-2,TRBV27,TGTGCCAGCAGTTTTCCCTCCGGGGAGCTGTTTTTT,CASSFPSGELFF
17,few,NA,TRBJ2-7,TRBV11-2,TGTGCCAGCAGCTCAGCGGGTAATCTTCCAATACCCTACGAGCAGTACTTC,CASSSAGNLPIPYEQYF
13,NA,NA,TRBJ1-2,TRBV12-5,TGTGCTAGTGGTTTGACGGGCTCCTATGGCTACACCTTC,CASGLTGSYGYTF
15,many,TRBD1,TRBJ2-5,TRBV27,TGTGCCAGCAGTAGACAGGGGGCTATGGGGGTGACCCAGTACTTC,CASSRQGAMGVTQYF
16,many,NA,TRBJ2-3,TRBV7-2,TGTGCCAGCAGCAGATACAGCGCGATCAGCACAGATACGCAGTATTTT,CASSRYSAISTDTQYF
16,NA,TRBD2,TRBJ2-7,TRBV27,TGTGCCAGCAGTCCCCTTACGGCTAGCGGTCTGTACGAGCAGTACTTC,CASSPLTASGLYEQYF
14,many,TRBD2,TRBJ2-3,TRBV14,TGTGCCAGCAGGGAGCGGGGCCGCACAGATACGCAGTATTTT,CASRERGRTDTQYF
15,many,TRBD2,TRBJ2-1,TRBV9,TGTGCCAGCAGCGTAGGCGGGAGGGCCGGAAATGAGCAGTTCTTC,CASSVGGRAGNEQFF
16,many,TRBD2,TRBJ2-5,TRBV6-1,TGTGCCAGCAGGCCACCGGGACTAGCGGGGCGGGAGACCCAGTACTTC,CASRPPGLAGRETQYF
14,NA,TRBD1,TRBJ1-2,TRBV5-5,TGTGCCAGCAGCCGGACAGGGCATAACTATGGCTACACCTTC,CASSRTGHNYGYTF
16,many,TRBD1,TRBJ1-6,TRBV2,TGTGCCAGCAGTGAACAGGGGGCAGGTTGGAATTCACCCCTCCACTTT,CASSEQGAGWNSPLHF
14,NA,NA,TRBJ1-1,TRBV12-3/TRBV12-4,TGTGCCAGCAGTTTTCAGTCAGGGGACACTGAAGCTTTCTTT,CASSFQSGDTEAFF
14,few,NA,TRBJ1-2,TRBV11-1,TGTGCCAGCAGCTTCGGGGGCGAGAGCTATGGCTACACCTTC,CASSFGGESYGYTF
12,many,NA,TRBJ2-1,TRBV28,TGTGCCACCGGCCTAGGGGCCAGAGAGCAGTTCTTC,CATGLGAREQFF
14,many,NA,TRBJ2-1,TRBV11-2,TGTGCCAGCAGCTTAGCCCAACAGGCGGTTGAGCAGTTCTTC,CASSLAQQAVEQFF
17,many,TRBD1,TRBJ2-2,TRBV24-1,TGTGCCACCAGTGATACCCGACAGGGCGGAAACACCGGGGAGCTGTTTTTT,CATSDTRQGGNTGELFF
15,many,NA,TRBJ1-5,TRBV15,TGTGCCACCAGCAGAGTGGCAGGGTTACATCAGCCCCAGCATTTT,CATSRVAGLHQPQHF
16,many,NA,TRBJ1-1,TRBV11-1,TGTGCCAGCAGCTATTTCGGAGAGTGGATGGGTACTGAAGCTTTCTTT,CASSYFGEWMGTEAFF
14,few,NA,TRBJ2-7,TRBV27,TGTGCCATCAAACAGGGCCCTGCCTCCTACGAGCAGTACTTC,CAIKQGPASYEQYF
15,few,NA,TRBJ2-7,TRBV3-1,TGTGCCAGCAGCCCCGGGACGGTGAGCTCCTACGAGCAGTACTTC,CASSPGTVSSYEQYF
15,NA,NA,TRBJ2-2,TRBV5-1,TGCGCCAGCAGACCTAGGACGGGAAACACCGGGGAGCTGTTTTTT,CASRPRTGNTGELFF
12,many,NA,TRBJ1-1,TRBV12-3/TRBV12-4,TGTGCCAGCAAGAAGATAGCCACTGAAGCTTTCTTT,CASKKIATEAFF
11,many,NA,TRBJ2-7,TRBV6-2/TRBV6-3,TGTGCCAGCAGTCAGTCGCTCGAGCAGTACTTC,CASSQSLEQYF
15,many,NA,TRBJ2-1,TRBV5-6,TGTGCCAGCAGCTCCTGGGCAAGGCCTTACAATGAGCAGTTCTTC,CASSSWARPYNEQFF
15,many,NA,TRBJ1-2,TRBV27,TGTGCCAGCAGTTTAAGTGGCTGGGGGAACTATGGCTACACCTTC,CASSLSGWGNYGYTF
14,few,TRBD2,TRBJ2-1,TRBV20-1,TGCAGTGCGGAACTAGCGGGAGGAACCAATGAGCAGTTCTTC,CSAELAGGTNEQFF
15,few,TRBD1,TRBJ1-2,TRBV30,TGTGCCTCCAAGCCGGGACAGGGGATCGGCTATGGCTACACCTTC,CASKPGQGIGYGYTF
13,NA,NA,TRBJ2-7,TRBV7-2,TGTGCCAGCAGCTCCATGTTGACCTACGAGCAGTACTTC,CASSSMLTYEQYF
19,few,NA,TRBJ2-2,TRBV20-1,TGCAGTGCTAGAGATTCCAGAAGGGGGTACAGAGGAGGATACGGGGAGCTGTTTTTT,CSARDSRRGYRGGYGELFF